The 25 T cell receptor beta chains below all came from one sample that was sequenced in a study of blood T cell repertoires in COVID-19 (dated by TCRdb to 2020 to 2021). Library preparation employed the immunoSEQ multiplex PCR assay. TCRdb took this table from immuneACCESS and kept in-frame rearrangements with V and J called. Such tables lack part of the clones; where checked against another copy, unresolved V genes explain under half of the gap, and the rest is unexplained. In all, the sample holds some 300,000 clones, and approximately 91% of those were seen once. Together, the top ten hold 0.8% to 1% of the sample. The material sequenced was PBMCs or T cells enriched from blood (not recorded which). These TCRs come from a woman under 40 who had recovered from COVID-19.

The J gene is TRBJ1-2, the V gene TRBV5-1; no definite D call. Germline V gene sequence: CDR1 SGHRS, CDR2 YFSETQ. V shed 0 bases and J shed 4 bases, with 13 bases lying between them. This CDR3 has 15 amino acids. The CDR3 here is CASSLGTRGGYGYTF. The CDR3 DNA is TGCGCCAGCAGCTTGGGAACACGAGGAGGCTATGGCTACACCTTC. The full variable domain, rest sourced from reference TRBV5-1 and TRBJ1-2, is KAGVTQTPRYLIKTRGQQVTLSCSPISGHRSVSWYQQTPGQGLQFLFEYFSETQRNKGNFPGRFSGRQFSNSRSEMNVSTLELGDSALYLCASSLGTRGGYGYTFGSGTRLTVV.

The chain is built from TRBV6-5 and TRBJ1-4, with D unclear. Trimming left V 5 bases short and J 3 bases short, with 10 bases between. The CDR3 totals 14 residues. Germline CDR1 reads MNHEY; CDR2 reads SVGAGI. CDR3 amino acids: CASSRGVANEKLFF. CDR3 DNA sequence: TGTGCCAGCAGTCGAGGAGTGGCTAATGAAAAACTGTTTTTT.

V and J are TRBV7-4 and TRBJ2-1, with no clear D. Deletions cut 5 bases from V and 13 bases from J, with 12 bases between. Per the germline V gene, CDR1 is SGHVT and CDR2 is SQSDAQ. This CDR3 contains 11 residues. In nucleotides, the CDR3 is TGTGCCAGCAGCCCGCCTAGGAGTCAGTTCTTC. It yields the protein CASSPPRSQFF.

The chain joins TRBV7-9 to TRBJ2-4, with D perhaps matching TRBD1 (6 bases). The CDR3 is 15 residues long. Germline values: CDR1 SEHNR, CDR2 FQNEAQ (reference sequence). The V gene lost 5 bases and the J gene lost 7 bases, with 18 bases spanning the gap. For the CDR3, the DNA is TGTGCCAGCAGCCAATCTCCGGGACATCGGAACATTCAGTACTTC. The encoded protein is CASSQSPGHRNIQYF. Based on the CDR3 plus reference TRBV7-9 and TRBJ2-4, the full variable domain is DTGVSQNPRHKITKRGQNVTFRCDPISEHNRLYWYRQTLGQGPEFLTYFQNEAQLEKSRLLSDRFSAERPKGSFSTLEIQRTEQGDSAMYLCASSQSPGHRNIQYFGAGTRLSVL.

The chain joins TRBV14 to TRBJ2-6, with D maybe TRBD2 (5 bases). The CDR3 has 15 amino acids. V shed 3 bases and J shed 1 base, with 7 bases lying between them. The germline V gene encodes CDR1 SGHDN and CDR2 FVKESK. CDR3 DNA: TGTGCCAGCAGCCAGGGGAGATCTGGGGCCAACGTCCTGACTTTC. Translation: CASSQGRSGANVLTF.

The V call is TRBV25-1, the J call TRBJ1-5; possibly TRBD1 for D (5 bases). The germline gives CDR1 MGHDK, CDR2 SYGVNS. Trimming shortened V by 4 bases and J by 3 bases, and 10 bases separated the two germline ends. The CDR3 is 14 residues long. Written as DNA, the CDR3 is TGTGCCAGCAGTGGTACAGGCATCAATCAGCCCCAGCATTTT. This encodes CASSGTGINQPQHF.

V is TRBV5-1 and J is TRBJ1-1; perhaps TRBD1 as D (5 bases). Germline values: CDR1 SGHRS, CDR2 YFSETQ. The CDR3 has 15 amino acids. V gave up 3 bases and J gave up 2 bases, with 14 bases separating them. The CDR3 coding sequence is TGCGCCAGCAGCTCCCTAGGACGGACAAACACTGAAGCTTTCTTT. This gives the protein CASSSLGRTNTEAFF.

V usage is TRBV10-3 and J usage is TRBJ2-3, with no clear D. The ends were cut back, 4 bases at V and 0 bases at J, with 8 bases in the middle. Germline CDR1 and CDR2: ENHRY and SYGVKD. This CDR3 region has 14 residues. DNA of the CDR3: TGTGCCATCAGTGGGGCTATTAGCACAGATACGCAGTATTTT. Its protein is CAISGAISTDTQYF.

This chain links TRBV28 with TRBJ1-5; D not resolved. Germline V gene sequence: CDR1 MDHEN, CDR2 SYDVKM. Trimming shortened V by 4 bases and J by 9 bases, and 10 bases separated the two germline ends. The CDR3 has 12 amino acids. Here the CDR3 reads CASSSAVGPQHF. The CDR3 DNA reads TGTGCCAGCAGTTCGGCGGTGGGGCCCCAGCATTTT.

V and J are TRBV29-1 and TRBJ1-2; 7 positions agree with TRBD1. V lost 3 bases to trimming and J lost 4 bases; unmatched junction nucleotides: 8. Per germline, CDR1 SQVTM and CDR2 ANQGSEA. This CDR3 spans 14 amino acids. Here the CDR3 reads CSVDVTGTSYGYTF. In nucleotides, the CDR3 is TGCAGCGTTGACGTGACAGGGACGTCCTATGGCTACACCTTC.

V is TRBV6-5 and J is TRBJ2-3; D not resolved. V gave up 8 bases and J gave up 6 bases, with 12 bases separating them. Germline V gene sequence: CDR1 MNHEY, CDR2 SVGAGI. The CDR3 extends over 12 amino acids. Here the CDR3 DNA reads TGTGCCAGCTCAACGCAGAGGGATACGCAGTATTTT. Its protein product is CASSTQRDTQYF.

As DNA, the CDR3 is TGTGCCAGCATCCGAGGGTACAATGAGCAGTTCTTC. Translating gives CASIRGYNEQFF. The rearrangement links TRBV28 to TRBJ2-1; possibly TRBD2 for D (5 bases). Germline lookup yields CDR1 MDHEN and CDR2 SYDVKM. The CDR3 totals 12 residues. Between the trimmed V and J ends, which lost 7 bases and 4 bases, there was a span of 8 bases. Full variable domain (rest looked up from reference TRBV28 and TRBJ2-1): DVKVTQSSRYLVKRTGEKVFLECVQDMDHENMFWYRQDPGLGLRLIYFSYDVKMKEKGDIPEGYSVSREKKERFSLILESASTNQTSMYLCASIRGYNEQFFGPGTRLTVL.

This chain uses TRBV6-7 with TRBJ2-3, with D unclear. TRBV6-7 is sorted into the ORF group, with uncertain function. V was shortened by 5 bases and J by 6 bases, with 6 bases between the two germline ends. CDR3 length equals 11 residues. CDR3 loop: CASSLSDTQYF. CDR3 in DNA: TGTGCCAGCAGTCTCTCGGATACGCAGTATTTT.

The chain has TRBV5-4 and TRBJ2-3, with 7 bases aligning to TRBD2. CDR1 SGHNT and CDR2 YYREEE come from the germline V gene (reference sequence). J lost 2 bases, V lost 5 bases, and 2 bases had no gene match. CDR3 length equals 13 residues. The CDR3 here is CASRGTITDTQYF. CDR3 DNA: TGTGCCAGCAGGGGGACTATCACAGATACGCAGTATTTT.

The chain employs TRBV7-3 and TRBJ2-3, with a tentative D call TRBD2 (5 bases). Germline V CDR1 and CDR2: SGHTA, FQGTGA. V gave up 5 bases and J gave up 7 bases, with 10 bases separating them. The CDR3 is 12 residues long. The CDR3 sequence is CASSPSGNTQYF. In DNA form, the CDR3 reads TGTGCCAGCAGCCCGTCGGGGAATACGCAGTATTTT.

This chain connects TRBV10-3 to TRBJ2-7; a weak D match, TRBD1 (5 bases). Trimming removed 11 bases from V and 9 bases from J, with 17 bases in between. The germline gives CDR1 ENHRY, CDR2 SYGVKD. The CDR3 loop spans 11 amino acids. DNA of the CDR3: TGTGCCTCGTGGCAGGGTGACCGGCAGTACTTC. It codes for CASWQGDRQYF.

This CDR3 is CASSPGAGSLEQYF. The CDR3 DNA is TGTGCCAGCTCACCTGGGGCAGGATCCCTCGAGCAGTACTTC. The rearrangement uses TRBV18 and TRBJ2-7; D is possibly TRBD1 (5 bases). The germline V gene encodes CDR1 KGHSH and CDR2 LQKENI. The CDR3 is made up of 14 amino acids. The ends were cut back, 3 bases at V and 6 bases at J, with 15 bases in the middle.

This clone was found once. V gene TRBV10-3 combines with J gene TRBJ2-3; TRBD1 is a possible D gene (7 bases). CDR3 length: 15 amino acids. CDR1 and CDR2 from the germline V gene are ENHRY and SYGVKD. With 11 bases removed from V and 1 base from J, the gap between germline ends came to 19 bases. In DNA form, the CDR3 reads TGTGCCTCTCGCAGGGGGGAGTCGGGCACAGATACGCAGTATTTT. It yields the protein CASRRGESGTDTQYF.

In its sample, this clone was seen once. The same CDR3 also results from other DNA sequences found in this sample. J is TRBJ1-3 and V is TRBV3-1 (or the pseudogene TRBV3-2); D remains unclear. The CDR3 runs 14 residues. V was clipped by 3 bases and J by 3 bases, with 9 bases between them. Germline V CDR1 and CDR2: LGHDT, YNNKEL (reference sequence). The CDR3, as DNA: TGTGCCAGCAGCCAGCCGGGAATTGGAAACACCATATATTTT. This gives the protein CASSQPGIGNTIYF.

Remarks on this clone: The same CDR3 is also encoded by other DNA sequences in this sample. V usage is TRBV27 and J usage is TRBJ1-1; tentative D call: TRBD1 (5 bases). From germline, CDR1 is MNHEY and CDR2 SMNVEV (reference sequence). Trimming cost V 2 bases and J 4 bases, with 11 bases left between them. There are 14 residues in the CDR3. As DNA, the CDR3 is TGTGCCAGCAGTTTACGGCAGGGTGGCACTGAAGCTTTCTTT. Its protein is CASSLRQGGTEAFF.

This clone appeared once. The J gene is TRBJ2-1, the V gene TRBV7-9, with TRBD2 matching over 10 bases. CDR1 and CDR2 from the germline V gene are SEHNR and FQNEAQ (reference sequence). This CDR3 region has 15 residues. V lost 4 bases, J lost 6 bases, and 6 bases stayed unmatched. CDR3 DNA sequence: TGTGCCAGCAGCTCGTGGGCTAGCGGGGGCAATGAGCAGTTCTTC. Its protein product is CASSSWASGGNEQFF. Together with reference TRBV7-9 and TRBJ2-1, the CDR3 gives the full variable domain: DTGVSQNPRHKITKRGQNVTFRCDPISEHNRLYWYRQTLGQGPEFLTYFQNEAQLEKSRLLSDRFSAERPKGSFSTLEIQRTEQGDSAMYLCASSSWASGGNEQFFGPGTRLTVL.

With regard to this clone: A read error is likely, as this CDR3 ends without the conserved phenylalanine or tryptophan. No DNA is shown, since the ends of the CDR3 on it are uncertain; the CDR3 is the one TCRdb lists. This chain joins TRBV29-1 and TRBJ2-7; the table assigns TRBD1, which was not confirmed against the DNA. The CDR3 spans 12 amino acids, including both terminal residues. The germline V gene encodes CDR1 SQVTM and CDR2 ANQGSEA. Here the CDR3 reads CSVVTQGRAILI.

This chain links TRBV28 with TRBJ1-6; D uncertain. Germline CDR1 is MDHEN and CDR2 is SYDVKM. V lost 7 bases to trimming and J lost 7 bases, with 17 bases between them. This CDR3 comprises 15 residues. The CDR3 protein is CASNRSTRLNSPLHF. Written as DNA, the CDR3 is TGTGCCAGCAACCGGAGCACAAGATTGAATTCACCCCTCCACTTT.

This rearrangement joins TRBV6-5 to TRBJ2-7, with D possibly TRBD1 on 5 matching bases. The ends were cut back, 2 bases at V and 6 bases at J, with 11 bases in the middle. Germline V gene sequence: CDR1 MNHEY, CDR2 SVGAGI. There are 13 residues in the CDR3. The CDR3 DNA sequence: TGTGCCAGCAGTTACAGGGGCTTAGGCGAGCAGTACTTC. It codes for CASSYRGLGEQYF.

This clone was seen once. The V gene is TRBV24-1, the J gene TRBJ1-5; 8 bases are shared with TRBD1. Germline CDR1 KGHDR, CDR2 SFDVKD. The V segment lost 12 bases and the J segment 2 bases; nucleotides outside the gene matches: 8. There are 14 residues in the CDR3. This CDR3 is CAPRTGCGNQPQHF. CDR3 sequence (DNA): TGTGCCCCAAGGACAGGGTGCGGCAATCAGCCCCAGCATTTT.